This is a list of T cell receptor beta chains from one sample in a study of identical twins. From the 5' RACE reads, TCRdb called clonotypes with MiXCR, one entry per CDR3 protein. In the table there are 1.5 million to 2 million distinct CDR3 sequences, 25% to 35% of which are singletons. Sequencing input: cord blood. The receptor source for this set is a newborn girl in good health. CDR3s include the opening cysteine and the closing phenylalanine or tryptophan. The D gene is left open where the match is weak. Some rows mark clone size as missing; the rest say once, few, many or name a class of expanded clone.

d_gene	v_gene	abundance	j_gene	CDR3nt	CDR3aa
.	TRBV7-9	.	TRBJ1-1	TGTGCCAGCAGCTTCTCACGGGCCGAAAACACTGAAGCTTTCTTT	CASSFSRAENTEAFF
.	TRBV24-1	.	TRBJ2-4	TGTGCCACCAGTGATCCTCGGTCGGGTGGCATTCAGTACTTC	CATSDPRSGGIQYF
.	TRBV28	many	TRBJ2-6	TGTGCCAGCAGTTTATTGGACAGCTCTGGGGCCAACGTCCTGACTTTC	CASSLLDSSGANVLTF
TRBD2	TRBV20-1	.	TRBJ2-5	TGCAGTGCTAGAGATCCCCGACTAGCTCAAGAGACCCAGTACTTC	CSARDPRLAQETQYF
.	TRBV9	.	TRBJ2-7	TGTGCCAGCAACCGGGACTCGGACAATGAGCAGTACTTC	CASNRDSDNEQYF
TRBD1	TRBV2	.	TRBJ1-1	TGTGCCAGCAGTGGGGACAGACCAGAAGCTTTCTTT	CASSGDRPEAFF
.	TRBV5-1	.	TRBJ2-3	TGCGCCAGCAGCTTGTACGACACAGATACGCAGTATTTT	CASSLYDTDTQYF
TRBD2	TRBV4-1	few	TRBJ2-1	TGCGCCAGCAGCCAAGACACTAGCGGGGGGGGCTACAATGAGCAGTTCTTC	CASSQDTSGGGYNEQFF
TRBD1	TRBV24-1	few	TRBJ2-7	TGTGCCACCAGTGCCTCAGGGGGTTTTTACGAGCAGTACTTC	CATSASGGFYEQYF
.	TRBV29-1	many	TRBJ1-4	TGCGCAGCGTTGAGTGCAGGAGATGAAAAACTGTTTTTT	CAALSAGDEKLFF
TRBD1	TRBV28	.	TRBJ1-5	TGTGCCGGCAGTCCCCCTGGACAGGGCCGCAATCAGCCCCAGCATTTT	CAGSPPGQGRNQPQHF
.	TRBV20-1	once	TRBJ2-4	TGCAGTGCTAGAGAGACCCCCAGGAAAGCCAAAAGCATTCAGTACTTC	CSARETPRKAKSIQYF
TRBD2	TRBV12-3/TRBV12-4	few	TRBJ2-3	TGTGCCAGCAGCCCCGGGACTAGGGGTACAGATACGCAGTATTTT	CASSPGTRGTDTQYF
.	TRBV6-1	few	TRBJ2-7	TGTGCCAGCAGTGGATCCGGGCCGCGGCAGTACTTC	CASSGSGPRQYF
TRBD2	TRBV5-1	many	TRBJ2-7	TGCGCCAGCAGCTCGACTAGCGGGAGGACCTACGAGCAGTACTTC	CASSSTSGRTYEQYF
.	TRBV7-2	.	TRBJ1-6	TGTGCCAGCAGCTTATCATGGGTACTTTATAATTCACCCCTCCACTTT	CASSLSWVLYNSPLHF
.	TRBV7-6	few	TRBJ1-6	TGTGCCAGCAGCTTAGGAGTAGGGAGGAGTTCACCCCTCCACTTT	CASSLGVGRSSPLHF
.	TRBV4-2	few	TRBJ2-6	TGTGCCAGCAGCCAAGAAGGACTAACTAGCTCTGGGGCCAACGTCCTGACTTTC	CASSQEGLTSSGANVLTF
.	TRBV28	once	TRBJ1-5	TGTGCCAACAGTTTATTCGGTCGGGCCAATCAGCCCCAGCATTTT	CANSLFGRANQPQHF
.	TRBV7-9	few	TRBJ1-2	TGTGCCAGCAGCCCGCTTAGGACATCTAACTATGGCTACACCTTC	CASSPLRTSNYGYTF
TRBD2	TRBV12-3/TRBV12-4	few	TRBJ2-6	TGTGCCAGCAGTCCACCGGGACTAGCCGACTCTGGGGCCAACGTCCTGACTTTC	CASSPPGLADSGANVLTF
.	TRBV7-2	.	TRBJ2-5	TGTGCCAGCAGTTTTAGGAGGGGGCAAGAGACCCAGTACTTC	CASSFRRGQETQYF
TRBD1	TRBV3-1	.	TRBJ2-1	TGTGCCAGCAGCCGCAGGGCAGGGGGCGGATCCTACAATGAGCAGTTCTTC	CASSRRAGGGSYNEQFF
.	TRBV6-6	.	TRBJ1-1	TGTGCCAGCAGTTACTGGGCATTGAACACTGAAGCTTTCTTT	CASSYWALNTEAFF
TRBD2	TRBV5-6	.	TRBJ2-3	TGTGCCAGCAGCTTCTTAGCGGGAGTTGCCACAGATACGCAGTATTTT	CASSFLAGVATDTQYF
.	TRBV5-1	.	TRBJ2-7	TGCGCCAGCAGCACCCGACTGAATTTCGAGCAGTACTTC	CASSTRLNFEQYF
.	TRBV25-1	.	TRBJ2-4	.	CASSVGQGILYF
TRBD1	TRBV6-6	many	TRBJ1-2	TGTGCCAGCAGTTACTCACGACAGGGAGGAGACTATGGCTACACCTTC	CASSYSRQGGDYGYTF
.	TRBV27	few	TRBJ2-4	TGTGCCAGCAGTTTATGGGTTGGGGGGGGCAGAAAAAACATTCAGTACTTC	CASSLWVGGGRKNIQYF
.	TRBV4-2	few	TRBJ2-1	TGTGCCAGCAGCCAAGTTGGGCTAGTAGACAATGAGCAGTTCTTC	CASSQVGLVDNEQFF
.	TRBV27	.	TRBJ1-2	TGTGCCAGCAGCCGTTCCCCCCTGACAGCCCCCTATGGCTACACCTTC	CASSRSPLTAPYGYTF
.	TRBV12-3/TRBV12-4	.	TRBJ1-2	TGTGCCAGCAGTTTCCGTTTAGCTAACTATGGCTACACCTTC	CASSFRLANYGYTF
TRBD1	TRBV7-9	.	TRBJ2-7	TGTGCCAGCAAAAGGACAGGGGCACAATACGAGCAGTACTTC	CASKRTGAQYEQYF
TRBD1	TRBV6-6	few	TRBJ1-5	TGTGCCAGCACTCCTGAGAAGGGGGCTAGCAATCAGCCCCAGCATTTT	CASTPEKGASNQPQHF
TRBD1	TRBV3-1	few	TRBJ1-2	TGTGCCAGCCGGGACAGATTCTATGGCTACACCTTC	CASRDRFYGYTF
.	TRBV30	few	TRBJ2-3	TGTGCCTGGCTCCCGCCCGCACATAGCACAGATACGCAGTATTTT	CAWLPPAHSTDTQYF
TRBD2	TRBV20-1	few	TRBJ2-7	TGCAGTGCTAGAAAATCTCAACTAGCGGCCCACACCTACGAGCGGTACTTC	CSARKSQLAAHTYERYF
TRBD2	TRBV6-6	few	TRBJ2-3	TGTGCCAGCACCCCGGAGAGGCTAGCGGGAGTCTTGGATACGCAGTATTTT	CASTPERLAGVLDTQYF
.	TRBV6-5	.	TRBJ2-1	TGTGCCAGCAGTGACTCGATGGACAACAATGAGCAGTTCTTC	CASSDSMDNNEQFF
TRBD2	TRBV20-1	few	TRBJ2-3	TGCAGTGCTAGAAGCGGGAGTAAGGGAGATACGCAGTATTTT	CSARSGSKGDTQYF
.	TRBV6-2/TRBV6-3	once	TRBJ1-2	TGTGCCAGCAGTTACAACAGGGAGATTGGCTACACCTTC	CASSYNREIGYTF
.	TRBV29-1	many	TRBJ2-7	TGCAGCGTTGTGGAGGGGAGCTCCTACGAGCAGTACTTC	CSVVEGSSYEQYF
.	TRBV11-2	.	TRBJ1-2	TGTGCCAGCAGCTTAGATAGCAGGGGCAGCTACACCTTC	CASSLDSRGSYTF
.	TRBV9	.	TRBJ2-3	TGTGCCAGCACTGGCCTACACACAGATACGCAGTATTTT	CASTGLHTDTQYF
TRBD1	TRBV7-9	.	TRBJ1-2	TGTGCCAGCAGCTTGGCCGGGACAGGTCCCCACGGAAGCTATGGCTACACCTTC	CASSLAGTGPHGSYGYTF
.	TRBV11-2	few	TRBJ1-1	TGTGCCAGCAGCCCCTGGGGGTGGGGACGGGGCACTGAAGCTTTCTTT	CASSPWGWGRGTEAFF